The 30 T cell receptor beta chains listed next were all sequenced from one sample in a study of cytomegalovirus exposure and HLA in healthy donors listed by TCRdb under 2017. Libraries were prepared through the immunoSEQ multiplex PCR assay. The multiplex PCR relied on a mix of 60 forward primers for TCR Vbeta segments and 13 reverse primers for TCR Jbeta segments. Held by TCRdb, this immuneACCESS table contains in-frame sequences only and omits some clones. Under half of the omission traces to an unresolved V gene where checked; the cause of the rest is unknown. This sample lists roughly 150,000 clones; roughly a tenth were detected once. The top ten hold 1.5% to 2% of the sample. The sequencing input was PBMCs. These receptor sequences come from a male donor in good health and CMV-seronegative.

J is TRBJ2-3 and V is TRBV16, with D hard to call. V gave up 0 bases and J gave up 0 bases, with 7 bases separating them. Looked up from germline, CDR1 is KGHSY and CDR2 is FQNENV. The CDR3 loop spans 15 amino acids. CDR3 amino acids: CASSQSTVSTDTQYF. The DNA of the CDR3 is TGTGCCAGCAGCCAATCTACGGTTAGCACAGATACGCAGTATTTT.

This chain joins TRBV6-1 and TRBJ1-2; D is possibly TRBD1 (5 bases). CDR3 length: 14 amino acids. Germline CDR1 and CDR2: MNHNS and SASEGT. Trimming took off 0 bases at V and 3 bases at J, with 8 bases between the two ends. In nucleotides, the CDR3 is TGTGCCAGCAGTGAAGCTAGGGGCGACTATGGCTACACCTTC. Translated, it gives CASSEARGDYGYTF.

The gene calls are TRBV19 and TRBJ1-1, with TRBD1 matching over 9 bases. J lost 6 bases, V lost 5 bases, and 10 bases had no gene match. CDR3 length: 15 residues. The germline gives CDR1 LNHDA, CDR2 SQIVND (reference sequence). The CDR3 spells CASSPTDRGIPEAFF. The CDR3 bases are TGTGCCAGTAGTCCAACAGACAGGGGGATCCCTGAAGCTTTCTTT.

This clone was seen a few times. The J gene is TRBJ2-5, the V gene TRBV7-9, with TRBD1 matching over 9 bases. The V gene end was trimmed by 0 bases and the J gene end by 9 bases; junction bases not matched to a gene: 11. Per germline, CDR1 SEHNR and CDR2 FQNEAQ (reference sequence). The CDR3 extends over 16 amino acids. Here the CDR3 reads CASSLATGGLKGAQYF. CDR3 in DNA: TGTGCCAGCAGCTTAGCCACAGGGGGCCTGAAGGGGGCCCAGTACTTC.

This clone was observed a few times. The rearrangement links TRBV6-1 to TRBJ2-1, with 8 nucleotides matching TRBD2. V dropped 10 bases and J dropped 2; count of bases not matched to a gene: 10. The CDR3 is made up of 15 amino acids. The germline V gene has CDR1 MNHNS and CDR2 SASEGT. The CDR3 loop is CATKGTGGAYNEQFF. The CDR3 DNA reads TGTGCCACCAAGGGGACGGGAGGGGCCTACAATGAGCAGTTCTTC.

A few counts support this clone. CDR3 region: CASSLAEEDTQYF. In DNA, the CDR3 is TGTGCCAGCAGCTTGGCAGAGGAGGATACGCAGTATTTT. This chain joins TRBV5-5 and TRBJ2-3, with D unclear. The CDR3 covers 13 residues. The V end was cut by 0 bases, the J end by 6 bases, with 8 bases between. Germline CDR1 is SGHKS and CDR2 is YYEKEE (reference sequence).

J is TRBJ1-2 and V is TRBV7-8, with a weak D call TRBD1 (6 bases). The length of the CDR3 is 17 residues. V was clipped by 3 bases and J by 5 bases, with 22 bases between them. CDR1 and CDR2 from the germline V gene are SGHVS and FQNEAQ. CDR3 loop: CASSFIHQQGEEYGYTF. CDR3 DNA sequence: TGTGCCAGCAGCTTCATCCACCAACAGGGAGAGGAATATGGCTACACCTTC.

The chain uses TRBV7-2 and TRBJ1-2; D gene unclear. Germline lookup yields CDR1 SGHTA and CDR2 FQGNSA. V dropped 5 bases and J dropped 6 bases, with 10 bases sitting between them. CDR3 size: 12 residues. The CDR3 reads CASSPNGDGYTF. DNA for the CDR3: TGTGCCAGCAGCCCAAACGGGGATGGCTACACCTTC.

This clone was counted only a few times. This rearrangement joins TRBV5-4 to TRBJ2-3, with unresolved D. Germline-derived CDR1 and CDR2 are SGHNT and YYREEE (reference sequence). This CDR3 is built from 12 residues. The ends were cut back, 4 bases at V and 4 bases at J, with 7 bases in the middle. In DNA, the CDR3 is TGTGCCAGCAGCAACATCTCAGATACGCAGTATTTT. Translated, it gives CASSNISDTQYF. The full variable domain, its missing parts supplied by reference TRBV5-4 and TRBJ2-3, is ETGVTQSPTHLIKTRGQQVTLRCSSQSGHNTVSWYQQALGQGPQFIFQYYREEENGRGNFPPRFSGLQFPNYSSELNVNALELDDSALYLCASSNISDTQYFGPGTRLTVL.

In its sample, this clone was seen a few times. Other nucleotide sequences in the sample specify the same CDR3. The chain joins TRBV5-1 to TRBJ1-2; 10 nucleotides agree with TRBD1. The CDR3 has 14 residues. CDR1 SGHRS and CDR2 YFSETQ come from the germline V gene. Trimming at V came to 0 bases and at J to 5 bases, leaving 1 base not matched to a gene. CDR3 protein: CASSLEGQGYGYTF. CDR3 sequence (DNA): TGCGCCAGCAGCTTGGAGGGACAGGGGTATGGCTACACCTTC.

This clone was detected only a few times. The CDR3 sequence: CASSLVSEVLYGYTF. CDR3 sequence (DNA): TGTGCCAGCAGCTTAGTGTCCGAGGTACTCTATGGCTACACCTTC. The chain carries TRBV7-9 and TRBJ1-2, with D unclear. Germline V lookup: CDR1 SEHNR, CDR2 FQNEAQ (reference sequence). CDR3 length: 15 residues. Trimming shortened V by 1 base and J by 4 bases, and 13 bases separated the two germline ends.

This clone appeared a few times. This chain links TRBV6-5 with TRBJ1-5; D is unresolved. Germline V gene data show CDR1 as MNHEY and CDR2 as SVGAGI. The CDR3 consists of 16 residues. V was cut by 4 bases and J by 0 bases, with 13 bases left in between. The CDR3 sequence: CASSSLTGNSNQPQHF. CDR3 coding DNA: TGTGCCAGCAGTTCCCTCACCGGGAATAGCAATCAGCCCCAGCATTTT.

This clone was seen only a few times. The genes are TRBV2 and TRBJ2-2; D is ambiguous. This CDR3 has 12 residues. The V gene lost 7 bases and the J gene lost 1 base, with 4 bases spanning the gap. Germline lookup yields CDR1 SNHLY and CDR2 FYNNEI. Here the CDR3 reads CASNRNTGELFF. CDR3 nucleotide sequence: TGTGCCAGCAATAGGAACACCGGGGAGCTGTTTTTT.

V usage is TRBV6-5 and J usage is TRBJ2-5; 10 nucleotides agree with TRBD2. V lost 6 bases and J lost 3; bases outside the gene matches: 4. The CDR3 has 14 amino acids. Germline V gene data show CDR1 as MNHEY and CDR2 as SVGAGI. The CDR3 DNA sequence: TGTGCCAGCAGGTTAAGCGGGAGGGAAGAGACCCAGTACTTC. This gives the protein CASRLSGREETQYF.

In its sample, this clone was seen a few times. The V gene is TRBV7-9, the J gene TRBJ1-1, with D maybe TRBD1 (6 bases). Trimming stripped 4 bases from V and 8 bases from J, with 14 bases between. The V gene's germline CDR1 is SEHNR and CDR2 FQNEAQ (reference sequence). The CDR3 totals 13 residues. CDR3 amino acids: CASSSKGGPEAFF. The CDR3 bases are TGTGCCAGCAGCTCCAAAGGGGGTCCGGAAGCTTTCTTT.

This clone was counted a few times. The J gene is TRBJ2-7, the V gene TRBV4-1; a weak D match, TRBD1 (6 bases). The V and J ends lost 2 bases and 3 bases respectively, with 8 bases between them. This CDR3 has 13 amino acids. Germline loops: CDR1 MGHRA, CDR2 YSYEKL. The CDR3 is CASSQNRDYEQYF. In nucleotides, the CDR3 is TGCGCCAGCAGCCAAAACAGGGACTACGAGCAGTACTTC.

V is TRBV27 and J is TRBJ2-7; D might be TRBD1 (6 bases). The germline gives CDR1 MNHEY, CDR2 SMNVEV (reference sequence). This CDR3 comprises 13 residues. V was clipped by 3 bases and J by 3 bases, with 9 bases between them. The CDR3 DNA follows: TGTGCCAGCAGTTTTGGACAGATCTACGAGCAGTACTTC. Amino acid sequence: CASSFGQIYEQYF.

V gene TRBV7-9 combines with J gene TRBJ1-6; a weak D match, TRBD1 (6 bases). CDR3 length: 15 residues. The germline V gene encodes CDR1 SEHNR and CDR2 FQNEAQ (reference sequence). V shed 0 bases and J shed 9 bases, with 12 bases lying between them. This CDR3 is CASSLATGVSSPLHF. CDR3 DNA sequence: TGTGCCAGCAGCTTAGCGACAGGTGTGAGTTCACCCCTCCACTTT.

The chain carries TRBV19 and TRBJ1-1; 9 bases line up with TRBD1. Germline V lookup: CDR1 LNHDA, CDR2 SQIVND (reference sequence). This CDR3 is 14 amino acids long. J was trimmed by 5 bases and V by 7 bases; bases with no gene match: 8. This CDR3 reads CASIIRTGATEAFF. Here the CDR3 DNA reads TGTGCCAGTATCATCCGGACAGGGGCGACTGAAGCTTTCTTT.

The CDR3 DNA reads as TGTGCCAGCCAAGACAGGGCGTATGGCTACACCTTC. It yields the protein CASQDRAYGYTF. V and J are TRBV2 and TRBJ1-2; 7 bases agree with TRBD1. V dropped 8 bases and J dropped 5; count of bases not matched to a gene: 5. Germline V CDR1 and CDR2: SNHLY, FYNNEI. The CDR3 has 12 residues.

V usage is TRBV5-6 and J usage is TRBJ2-3; 10 bases fit TRBD2. CDR3 length equals 16 residues. The ends lost 2 bases at V and 0 bases at J; junction bases unmatched: 3. The germline V gene has CDR1 SGHDT and CDR2 YYEEEE. The CDR3 sequence: CASSFSGRTSTDTQYF. The CDR3 DNA reads TGTGCCAGCAGCTTTAGCGGGAGGACTAGCACAGATACGCAGTATTTT.

The chain carries TRBV28 and TRBJ1-1, with D perhaps matching TRBD1 (5 bases). The CDR3 length is 14 residues. The germline gives CDR1 MDHEN, CDR2 SYDVKM. The ends were cut back, 4 bases at V and 1 base at J, with 10 bases in the middle. CDR3 sequence reads: CASSSGWGNTEAFF. The CDR3 DNA sequence: TGTGCCAGCAGTTCAGGGTGGGGGAACACTGAAGCTTTCTTT.

This clone was observed a handful of times. The chain couples TRBV6-5 to TRBJ1-1; 9 nucleotides agree with TRBD1. V lost 1 base and J lost 6; bases outside the gene matches: 0. Germline-derived CDR1 and CDR2 are MNHEY and SVGAGI. This CDR3 spans 13 amino acids. The CDR3 nucleotides are TGTGCCAGCAGTTACTACAGGGGGCCTGAAGCTTTCTTT. It is translated as CASSYYRGPEAFF.

As for this clone: The same CDR3 also results from other DNA sequences found in this sample. As DNA, the CDR3 is TGTGCCAGCAGCTTGAGGGGGCCTTATTACGAGCAGTACTTC. Translating gives CASSLRGPYYEQYF. V and J are TRBV5-4 and TRBJ2-7, with 7 positions matching TRBD1. This CDR3 comprises 14 residues. Germline-derived CDR1 and CDR2 are SGHNT and YYREEE (reference sequence). V lost 1 base and J lost 4; bases outside the gene matches: 5.

The chain carries TRBV4-3 and TRBJ1-1; TRBD1 matches 10 bases. The germline CDR1 and CDR2 sequences are LGHNA and YSLEER. V shed 4 bases, J shed 4 bases, and the junction held 9 bases outside the gene matches. The CDR3 has 16 amino acids. The CDR3 DNA reads as TGCGCCAGCAGCCGGGGACAGGGGAGGTTGGGCACTGAAGCTTTCTTT. Translating it yields CASSRGQGRLGTEAFF.

The chain employs TRBV4-1 and TRBJ1-1; unclear D gene. Germline CDR1 MGHRA, CDR2 YSYEKL. Deletions cut 1 base from V and 6 bases from J, with 12 bases between. The CDR3 totals 14 residues. The CDR3 sequence is CASSQGASFAEAFF. In DNA form, the CDR3 reads TGCGCCAGCAGCCAAGGGGCGTCGTTTGCTGAAGCTTTCTTT.

The chain employs TRBV29-1 and TRBJ1-2, with D possibly TRBD1 on 6 matching bases. Germline CDR1 SQVTM, CDR2 ANQGSEA. The CDR3 has 12 amino acids. With 7 bases removed from V and 2 bases from J, the gap between germline ends came to 11 bases. CDR3 coding DNA: TGCAGCGGAGGGGACAAGAACTATGGCTACACCTTC. Its protein product is CSGGDKNYGYTF.

V usage is TRBV6-5 and J usage is TRBJ2-3; a possible D gene is TRBD2 (6 bases). The CDR3 runs to 15 residues. Germline CDR1 reads MNHEY; CDR2 reads SVGAGI. Trimming removed 6 bases at V and 1 base at J, with 14 bases between. The CDR3 nucleotides read TGTGCCAGCAGCCGCCTAGCGACCCGCACAGATACGCAGTATTTT. Its protein product is CASSRLATRTDTQYF.

The chain recombines TRBV19 with TRBJ1-5; perhaps TRBD1 as D (5 bases). The CDR3 is 13 residues long. The germline V gene has CDR1 LNHDA and CDR2 SQIVND (reference sequence). Between the trimmed V and J ends, which lost 7 bases and 7 bases, there was a span of 14 bases. CDR3 bases: TGTGCCAGTACCCCGGGACTCCTACAGCCCCAGCATTTT. Amino acids: CASTPGLLQPQHF. The full variable domain, in which reference TRBV19 and TRBJ1-5 provide the parts outside the CDR3, is DGGITQSPKYLFRKEGQNVTLSCEQNLNHDAMYWYRQDPGQGLRLIYYSQIVNDFQKGDIAEGYSVSREKKESFPLTVTSAQKNPTAFYLCASTPGLLQPQHFGDGTRLSIL.

V usage is TRBV29-1 and J usage is TRBJ1-2; 9 bases match TRBD1. Germline CDR1 and CDR2: SQVTM and ANQGSEA. Trimming took 3 bases from V and 4 from J; bases not matched to a gene: 6. The CDR3 consists of 14 residues. CDR3 sequence reads: CSVEMTGGLYGYTF. The CDR3 bases are TGCAGCGTTGAGATGACAGGGGGGCTCTATGGCTACACCTTC.